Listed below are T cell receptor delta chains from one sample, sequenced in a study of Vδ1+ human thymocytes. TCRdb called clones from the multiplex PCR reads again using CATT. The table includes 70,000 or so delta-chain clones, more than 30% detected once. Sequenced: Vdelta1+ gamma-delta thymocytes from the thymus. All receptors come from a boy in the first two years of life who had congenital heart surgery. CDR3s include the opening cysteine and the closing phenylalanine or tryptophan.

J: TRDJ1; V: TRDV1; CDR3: CALGESASYWGMATDKLIF
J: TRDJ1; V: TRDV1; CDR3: CALGELPLGGTQYWVYTDKLIF
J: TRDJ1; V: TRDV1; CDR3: CALGIKALPSGGGIFSDKLIF
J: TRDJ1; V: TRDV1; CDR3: CALGEHGGFTDKLIF
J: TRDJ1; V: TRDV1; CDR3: CALGELLPLVGERTDKLIF
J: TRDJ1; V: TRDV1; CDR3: CALGELSGDGDWGIPQVKLIF
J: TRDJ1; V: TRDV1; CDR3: CAVGNGSLRGIRGGTLIF
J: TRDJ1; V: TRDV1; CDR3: CALGASYRLGDNPDKLIF
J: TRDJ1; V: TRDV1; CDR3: CALGEELYVAWGTGVGTTDKLIF
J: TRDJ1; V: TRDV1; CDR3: CALGELPTTILGMELIF
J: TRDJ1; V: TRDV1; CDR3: CALGERVGGGYLYTDKLIF
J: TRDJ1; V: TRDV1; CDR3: CALGNGYALGPYTDKLIF
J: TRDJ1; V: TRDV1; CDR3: CALGELIYSTIDKLIF
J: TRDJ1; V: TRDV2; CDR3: CACDLHEVTGGYSTDKLIF
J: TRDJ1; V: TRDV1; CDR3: CALGPRWGTGPTDKLIF
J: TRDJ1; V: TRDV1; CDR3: CALGELFLRGRSGHTDKLIF
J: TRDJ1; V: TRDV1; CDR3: CALAPVRFFPGEPRPKLIF
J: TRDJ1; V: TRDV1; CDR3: CALGLTTGGYFADKLIF
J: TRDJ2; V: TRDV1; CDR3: CALGEVLLGDLMTAQLFF
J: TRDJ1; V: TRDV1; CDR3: CALGDPGLASTGGHTDKLIF
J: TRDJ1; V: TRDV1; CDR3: CALGVRSNTGGPDTEIPPDKLIF
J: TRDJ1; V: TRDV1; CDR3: CAPGGQAFLRWGTDADKLIF
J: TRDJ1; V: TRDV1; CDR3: CALGERWGTPCDKLIF
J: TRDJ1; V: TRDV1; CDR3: CALGERRISTGATDKLIF
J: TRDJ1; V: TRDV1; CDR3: CALGLGGYNTDKLIF
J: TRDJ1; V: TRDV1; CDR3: CALGEPPHFRQTSGGYRTDKLIF
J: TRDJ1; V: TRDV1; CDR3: CALLLLGDLGGWRHTDKLIF
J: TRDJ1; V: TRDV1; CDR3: CALGVSSLYWGRYTDKLIF